The next 20 T cell receptor beta chains were all read from a single sample in a study of PD-L1 blockade in urothelial cancer. The protocol was immunoSEQ multiplex PCR, while the TCRdb copy is restricted to in-frame clones and leaves out a portion. The data hold 100,000 to 150,000 clones, with more than 70% observed a single time. Time point meaning: peripheral blood 6 weeks after treatment start. Sample: PBMCs, taken around atezolizumab (anti-PD-L1) treatment. The receptors stem from a man aged 50-60 years with urothelial cancer.

This rearrangement joins TRBV10-1 to TRBJ2-7; D is ambiguous. Germline CDR1 is WNHNN and CDR2 is SYGVQD (reference sequence). Trimming removed 0 bases from V and 6 bases from J, with 12 bases in between. CDR3 length equals 14 residues. DNA for the CDR3: TGCGCCAGCAGTGAGTCAGGTAGCATGGCCGAGCAGTACTTC. Residues: CASSESGSMAEQYF.

The V call is TRBV6-5, the J call TRBJ2-7, with 8 bases identical to TRBD1. Looked up from germline, CDR1 is MNHEY and CDR2 is SVGAGI. The CDR3 loop spans 14 amino acids. Germline trimming cut 8 bases from V and 1 base from J; bases unmatched to any gene: 7. CDR3 nucleotide sequence: TGTGCCAGCGGGACCGGGACAGGTTCCTACGAGCAGTACTTC. Its protein product is CASGTGTGSYEQYF.

This clone has only a few counts. The rearrangement joins TRBV19 to TRBJ1-1; weak D call: TRBD1 (6 bases). The CDR3 is made up of 14 amino acids. Trimming cost V 7 bases and J 0 bases, with 12 bases left between them. CDR1 is LNHDA and CDR2 is SQIVND in the germline V gene (reference sequence). CDR3 nucleotides: TGTGCCAGTAAAAGAGGGGGTCTGAACACTGAAGCTTTCTTT. Its translation is CASKRGGLNTEAFF. The entire variable domain, with the rest obtained from reference TRBV19 and TRBJ1-1, is as follows: DGGITQSPKYLFRKEGQNVTLSCEQNLNHDAMYWYRQDPGQGLRLIYYSQIVNDFQKGDIAEGYSVSREKKESFPLTVTSAQKNPTAFYLCASKRGGLNTEAFFGQGTRLTVV.

The rearrangement links TRBV7-9 to TRBJ1-1; maybe TRBD1 (6 bases). Germline loops: CDR1 SEHNR, CDR2 FQNEAQ (reference sequence). This CDR3 region has 15 residues. Trimming left V 5 bases short and J 4 bases short, with 17 bases between. CDR3 amino acids: CASSPGHPTSTEAFF. In DNA, the CDR3 is TGTGCCAGCAGCCCGGGACACCCTACGAGCACTGAAGCTTTCTTT.

The chain has TRBV7-9 and TRBJ1-1; D remains unclear. The V end lost 3 bases, the J end lost 4 bases, and 6 bases lay between the germline ends. The CDR3 is 12 amino acids. The V gene's germline CDR1 is SEHNR and CDR2 FQNEAQ (reference sequence). CDR3 region: CASSFAGTEAFF. In DNA form, the CDR3 reads TGTGCCAGCAGCTTCGCGGGCACTGAAGCTTTCTTT.

The gene calls are TRBV4-1 and TRBJ2-4, with 8 bases matching TRBD1. Germline CDR1 MGHRA, CDR2 YSYEKL. This CDR3 has 18 residues. J gave up 5 bases and V 1 base, and 13 bases lay outside the gene matches. The CDR3 sequence is CASSQGGQDPRTENIQYF. CDR3 bases: TGCGCCAGCAGCCAAGGGGGACAGGACCCCCGAACGGAAAACATTCAGTACTTC.

The chain combines TRBV6-5 with TRBJ1-1; 7 bases align to TRBD1. Germline values: CDR1 MNHEY, CDR2 SVGAGI. The CDR3 runs 14 residues. Germline trimming cut 6 bases from V and 6 bases from J; bases unmatched to any gene: 10. The CDR3 DNA reads as TGTGCCAGCAGCTCTGGACAGGCGTTATCTGAAGCTTTCTTT. Its translation is CASSSGQALSEAFF.

DNA of the CDR3: TGTGCCAGCAGCTTGTCCCGGGGGGCCCTCAGCGAGCAGTACTTC. Translated: CASSLSRGALSEQYF. The chain combines TRBV7-2 with TRBJ2-7; a weak D match, TRBD2 (7 bases). Trimming shortened V by 3 bases and J by 6 bases, and 18 bases separated the two germline ends. Germline-derived CDR1 and CDR2 are SGHTA and FQGNSA. CDR3 length: 15 amino acids.

This clone has a count of ten or more. The chain joins TRBV28 to TRBJ1-5, with a tentative D call TRBD1 (5 bases). CDR3 length: 14 amino acids. Germline values: CDR1 MDHEN, CDR2 SYDVKM. V was trimmed by 6 bases and J by 6 bases, leaving 15 bases between them. The CDR3 region has the DNA TGTGCCAGCAGCCCCCGTGGAGGGGCTCAGCCCCAGCATTTT. It translates to CASSPRGGAQPQHF. Supplemented by reference TRBV28 and TRBJ1-5, the full variable domain reads DVKVTQSSRYLVKRTGEKVFLECVQDMDHENMFWYRQDPGLGLRLIYFSYDVKMKEKGDIPEGYSVSREKKERFSLILESASTNQTSMYLCASSPRGGAQPQHFGDGTRLSIL.

The chain uses TRBV7-8 and TRBJ2-1; possible D gene TRBD2, 6 bases. Germline V gene sequence: CDR1 SGHVS, CDR2 FQNEAQ. Trimming removed 2 bases from V and 0 bases from J, with 11 bases in between. The CDR3 is 16 residues long. CDR3 DNA sequence: TGTGCCAGCAGCTTACTCGGGGGTAGCTCCTACAATGAGCAGTTCTTC. This translates into CASSLLGGSSYNEQFF.

CDR3 sequence reads: CASRPRVGAETQYF. In DNA form, the CDR3 reads TGTGCCAGCAGACCCCGGGTGGGAGCTGAGACCCAGTACTTC. The chain uses TRBV5-8 and TRBJ2-5, with a possible D match to TRBD2 (5 bases). The CDR3 extends over 14 amino acids. V gave up 5 bases and J gave up 5 bases, with 16 bases separating them. Germline V gene sequence: CDR1 SGHTS, CDR2 YDEGEE.

This clone was picked up a small number of times. The rearrangement joins TRBV5-6 to TRBJ1-6, with 9 bases lining up with TRBD1. Losses at the gene ends were 3 bases for V and 9 bases for J; bases not matched to a gene: 7. Per the germline V gene, CDR1 is SGHDT and CDR2 is YYEEEE. The CDR3 has 15 amino acids. The CDR3 DNA follows: TGTGCCAGCAGCTCCGGACAGGGGAGTGGTTCACCCCTCCACTTT. Its protein product is CASSSGQGSGSPLHF.

This clone was found a few times. V gene TRBV5-5 combines with J gene TRBJ1-1; no clear D gene. Trimming removed 0 bases at V and 4 bases at J, with 13 bases between. This CDR3 spans 15 amino acids. Germline CDR1 is SGHKS and CDR2 is YYEKEE (reference sequence). The CDR3 loop is CASSLGGWEGTEAFF. Here the CDR3 DNA reads TGTGCCAGCAGCTTGGGCGGGTGGGAGGGCACTGAAGCTTTCTTT.

V usage is TRBV6-5 and J usage is TRBJ1-1; 8 nucleotides align to TRBD1. Germline V gene data show CDR1 as MNHEY and CDR2 as SVGAGI. The CDR3 extends over 14 amino acids. J gave up 1 base and V 4 bases, and 2 bases lay outside the gene matches. CDR3 protein: CASSFRGRNTEAFF. The CDR3 DNA follows: TGTGCCAGCAGTTTCAGGGGGCGGAACACTGAAGCTTTCTTT.

This sequence joins TRBV4-2 and TRBJ2-7; 7 bases are a match to TRBD1. Per germline, CDR1 LGHNA and CDR2 YNFKEQ. The CDR3 loop spans 19 amino acids. Trimming cost V 0 bases and J 2 bases; bases outside gene matches: 16. The DNA of the CDR3 is TGTGCCAGCAGCCAAGATATCCTTTCGGGAAGGGGGCGGCCCTACGAGCAGTACTTC. It encodes CASSQDILSGRGRPYEQYF.

The gene calls are TRBV4-1 and TRBJ2-7; 10 bases line up with TRBD2. CDR1 and CDR2 (germline): MGHRA, YSYEKL. The CDR3 is 17 residues long. The trim removed 0 bases at V and 2 bases at J, leaving 7 bases unmatched. CDR3 bases: TGCGCCAGCAGCCAAGATCATCGGACTAGCGGAACCTACGAGCAGTACTTC. This translates into CASSQDHRTSGTYEQYF.

The rearrangement links TRBV28 to TRBJ1-2; D gene ambiguous. The CDR3 covers 12 residues. V lost 6 bases to trimming and J lost 5 bases, with 10 bases between them. Germline CDR1 reads MDHEN; CDR2 reads SYDVKM. The CDR3 is CASRSTNYGYTF. In DNA form, the CDR3 reads TGTGCCAGCAGATCAACAAATTATGGCTACACCTTC.

The chain couples TRBV7-2 to TRBJ2-7, with 13 bases that match TRBD2. The J segment lost 1 base and the V segment lost 2 bases, leaving 2 bases of the junction unmatched. Per germline, CDR1 SGHTA and CDR2 FQGNSA. The length of the CDR3 is 16 residues. The CDR3 coding sequence is TGTGCCAGCAGCTTAAGACTAGCGGGAGGATCCTACGAGCAGTACTTC. This codes for CASSLRLAGGSYEQYF.

This sequence joins TRBV18 and TRBJ2-7, with 12 nucleotides matching TRBD1. The length of the CDR3 is 17 residues. Trimming cost V 1 base and J 7 bases; bases outside gene matches: 11. Germline loops: CDR1 KGHSH, CDR2 LQKENI. CDR3 sequence reads: CASSPRRAGQGAREQYF. The CDR3 DNA is TGTGCCAGCTCACCACGACGCGCGGGACAGGGGGCGAGGGAGCAGTACTTC.

V usage is TRBV19 and J usage is TRBJ2-4; 8 bases fit TRBD1. The V gene end was trimmed by 5 bases and the J gene end by 3 bases; junction bases not matched to a gene: 12. CDR3 length: 17 amino acids. Germline V CDR1 and CDR2: LNHDA, SQIVND (reference sequence). The CDR3 region has the DNA TGTGCCAGTAGTCCTACTTCCGGGACAGGTAGCAAAAACATTCAGTACTTC. It codes for CASSPTSGTGSKNIQYF.